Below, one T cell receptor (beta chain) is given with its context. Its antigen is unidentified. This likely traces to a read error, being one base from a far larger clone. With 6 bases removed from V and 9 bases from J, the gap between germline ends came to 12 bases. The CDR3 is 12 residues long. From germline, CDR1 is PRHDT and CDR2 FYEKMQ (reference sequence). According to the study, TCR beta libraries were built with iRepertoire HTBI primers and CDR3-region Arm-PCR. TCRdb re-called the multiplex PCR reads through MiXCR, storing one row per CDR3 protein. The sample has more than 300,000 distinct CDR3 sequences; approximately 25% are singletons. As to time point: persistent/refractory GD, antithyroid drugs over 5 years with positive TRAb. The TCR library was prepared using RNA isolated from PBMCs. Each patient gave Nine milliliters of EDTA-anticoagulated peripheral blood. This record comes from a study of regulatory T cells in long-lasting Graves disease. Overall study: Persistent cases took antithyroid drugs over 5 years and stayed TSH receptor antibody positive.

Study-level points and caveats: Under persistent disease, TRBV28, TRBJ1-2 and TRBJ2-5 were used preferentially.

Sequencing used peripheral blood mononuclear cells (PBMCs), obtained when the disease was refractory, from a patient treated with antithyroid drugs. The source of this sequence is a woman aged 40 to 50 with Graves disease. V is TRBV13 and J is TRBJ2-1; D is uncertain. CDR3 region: CASSVVRCEQFF. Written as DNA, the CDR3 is TGTGCCAGCAGTGTGGTGCGTTGTGAGCAGTTCTTC.